Sequencing of this T cell receptor beta chain was carried out in a study of T cells expressing NK-cell markers (dated by TCRdb to 2018 to 2021). For the study in its entirety: Eight or nine donors provided sorted CD3+CD56+NKG2C+, CD3+CD56+NKG2C- and CD3+CD56-NKG2C+ T-cell subsets, whose TCR beta-chain repertoires were profiled. Among the eight sequenced donors, seven were HCMV-seropositive and one was HCMV-seronegative. The eight sequenced donors were randomly selected healthy volunteers, three men and five women. The libraries were sequenced on Illumina HiSeq 2000/2500, MiSeq or NextSeq, producing 2 x 150 bp reads.

Turning to this clonotype: The specificity of this receptor is unknown.

To determine HCMV serostatus, a commercial ELISA kit was used to detect HCMV-specific IgG in serum. Peripheral blood mononuclear cells were isolated from blood by Ficoll density gradient centrifugation. Results the study describes overall, beyond this receptor: For about 6 donors, the dominant CD3+CD56+NKG2C+ clonotypes were among the top 10 CD8+ clonotypes and accounted for 1.0-7.0% of CD8+ T cells. Those dominant clonotypes were again the most abundant among CD3+CD56-NKG2C+ cells in several donors, at roughly 25-65%. It remained unclear whether the expanded NKG2C-expressing T cell clones were specific for HCMV antigens.

The data were produced on an Illumina HiSeq 2000. TCR beta cDNA libraries were prepared using 5'RACE template switching, which introduced a universal primer site and unique molecular identifiers. Synthesis of cDNA was primed from the TCR beta constant segment and was followed by two consecutive PCR amplification steps. As for how the authors treated the data: MIGEC was used to demultiplex reads and group reads by UMI, and MiTCR was used to assemble and quantify clonotypes. Only TCR cDNA sequences supported by at least two reads were kept to exclude erroneous sequences. Downstream repertoire analysis used the tcR package, and clonotypes were matched across fractions by CDR3 nucleotide sequence plus V segment. VDJmatch was used to annotate antigen specificity against VDJdb, with one amino acid substitution in CDR3 allowed. TCRdb reprocessed the reads, reporting each CDR3 protein sequence once and no DNA. TCRdb, not the original authors, processed these V and J calls. The sample's clone listing holds about 460,000 distinct CDR3 sequences. Of the sample, around 1.4% falls within the top ten clones.

This TCR came from a woman aged 45-60 years in good health. Donor details come from another sample of the same person, matched by shared clones. Sequenced sample: blood T cells: a sorted CD56 or NKG2C T cell subset, CD4+ or CD8+ T cells, or bulk PBMC T cells (not recorded which).

The CDR3 protein: CASSLGTSGGDEQFF. This chain joins TRBV3-1 to TRBJ2-1; TCRdb names TRBD2, which stays unverified in the absence of DNA. CDR1 LGHDT and CDR2 YNNKEL were looked up in the germline V gene (reference sequence). Spanning cysteine to phenylalanine, the CDR3 consists of 15 amino acids. Only the protein is on record.